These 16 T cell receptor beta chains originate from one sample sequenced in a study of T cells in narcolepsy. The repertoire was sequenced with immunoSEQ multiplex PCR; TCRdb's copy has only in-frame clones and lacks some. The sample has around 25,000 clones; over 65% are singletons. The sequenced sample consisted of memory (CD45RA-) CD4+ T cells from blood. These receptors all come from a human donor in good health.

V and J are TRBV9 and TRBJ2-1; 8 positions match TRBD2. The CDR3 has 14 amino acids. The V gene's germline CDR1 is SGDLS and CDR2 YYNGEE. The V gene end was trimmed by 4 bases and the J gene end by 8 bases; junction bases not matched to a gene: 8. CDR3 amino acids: CASSIGLAGDEQFF. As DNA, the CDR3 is TGTGCCAGCAGCATCGGACTAGCCGGGGATGAGCAGTTCTTC.

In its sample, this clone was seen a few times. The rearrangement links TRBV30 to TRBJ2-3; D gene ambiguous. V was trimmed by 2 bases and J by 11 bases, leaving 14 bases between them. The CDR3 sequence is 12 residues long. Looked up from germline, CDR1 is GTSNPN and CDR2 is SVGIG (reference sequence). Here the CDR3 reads CAWSFSTWEQYF. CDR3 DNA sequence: TGTGCCTGGAGTTTCTCCACATGGGAGCAGTATTTT.

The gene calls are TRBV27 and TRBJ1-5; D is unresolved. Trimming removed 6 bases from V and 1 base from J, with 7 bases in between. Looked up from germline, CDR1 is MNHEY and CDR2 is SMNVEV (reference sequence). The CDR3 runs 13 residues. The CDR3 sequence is CASRLTSNQPQHF. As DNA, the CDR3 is TGTGCCAGCAGACTTACAAGCAATCAGCCCCAGCATTTT.

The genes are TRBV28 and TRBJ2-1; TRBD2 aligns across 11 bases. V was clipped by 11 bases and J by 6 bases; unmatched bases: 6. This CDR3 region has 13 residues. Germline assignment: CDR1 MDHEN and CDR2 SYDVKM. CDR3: CARPGTSGNEQFF. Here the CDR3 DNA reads TGTGCCCGCCCCGGGACTAGCGGCAATGAGCAGTTCTTC.

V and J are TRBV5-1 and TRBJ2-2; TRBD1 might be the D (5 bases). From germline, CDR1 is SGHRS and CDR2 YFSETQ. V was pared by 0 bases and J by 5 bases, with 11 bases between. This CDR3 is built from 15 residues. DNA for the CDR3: TGCGCCAGCAGCTTGGAAGGGGTTCGGACCGGGGAGCTGTTTTTT. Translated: CASSLEGVRTGELFF. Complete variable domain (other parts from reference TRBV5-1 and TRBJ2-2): KAGVTQTPRYLIKTRGQQVTLSCSPISGHRSVSWYQQTPGQGLQFLFEYFSETQRNKGNFPGRFSGRQFSNSRSEMNVSTLELGDSALYLCASSLEGVRTGELFFGEGSRLTVL.

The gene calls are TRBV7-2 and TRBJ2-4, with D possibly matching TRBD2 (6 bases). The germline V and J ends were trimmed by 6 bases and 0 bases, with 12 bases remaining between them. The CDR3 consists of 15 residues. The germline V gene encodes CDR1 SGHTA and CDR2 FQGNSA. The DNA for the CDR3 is TGTGCCAGCAGTCAAGGGACTGTAGCCAAAAACATTCAGTACTTC. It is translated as CASSQGTVAKNIQYF.

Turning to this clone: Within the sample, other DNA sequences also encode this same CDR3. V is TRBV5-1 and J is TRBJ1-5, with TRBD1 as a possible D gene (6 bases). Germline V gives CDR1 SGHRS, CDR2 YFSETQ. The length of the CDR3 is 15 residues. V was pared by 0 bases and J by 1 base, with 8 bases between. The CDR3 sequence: CASSLVGGSNQPQHF. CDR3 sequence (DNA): TGCGCCAGCAGCTTGGTGGGGGGCAGCAATCAGCCCCAGCATTTT.

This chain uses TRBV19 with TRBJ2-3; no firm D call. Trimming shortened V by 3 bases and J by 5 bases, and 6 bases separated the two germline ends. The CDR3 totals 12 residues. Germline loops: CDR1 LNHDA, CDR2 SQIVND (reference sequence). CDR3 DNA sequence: TGTGCCAGTAGTATTACTCAAGATACGCAGTATTTT. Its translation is CASSITQDTQYF.

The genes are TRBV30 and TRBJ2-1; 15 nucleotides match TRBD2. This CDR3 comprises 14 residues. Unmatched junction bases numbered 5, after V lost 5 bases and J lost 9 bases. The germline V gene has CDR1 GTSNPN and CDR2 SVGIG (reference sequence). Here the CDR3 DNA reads TGTGCCTGGGGACTAGCGGGAGGGCTTCGTGAGCAGTTCTTC. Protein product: CAWGLAGGLREQFF. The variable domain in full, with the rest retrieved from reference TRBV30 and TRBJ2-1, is SQTIHQWPATLVQPVGSPLSLECTVEGTSNPNLYWYRQAAGRGLQLLFYSVGIGQISSEVPQNLSASRPQDRQFILSSKKLLLSDSGFYLCAWGLAGGLREQFFGPGTRLTVL.

CDR3 residues: CAWSTTGGSYNEQFF. In DNA, the CDR3 is TGTGCCTGGAGTACGACCGGCGGCTCCTACAATGAGCAGTTCTTC. The chain uses TRBV30 and TRBJ2-1; D remains ambiguous. Germline CDR1 and CDR2: GTSNPN and SVGIG (reference sequence). Trimming took off 2 bases at V and 0 bases at J, with 11 bases between the two ends. The CDR3 extends over 15 amino acids.

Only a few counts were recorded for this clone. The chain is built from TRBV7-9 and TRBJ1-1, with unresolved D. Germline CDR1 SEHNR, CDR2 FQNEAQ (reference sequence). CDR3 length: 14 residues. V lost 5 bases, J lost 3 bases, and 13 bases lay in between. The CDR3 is CASSPYGTYTEAFF. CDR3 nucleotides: TGTGCCAGCAGCCCCTATGGTACCTACACTGAAGCTTTCTTT.

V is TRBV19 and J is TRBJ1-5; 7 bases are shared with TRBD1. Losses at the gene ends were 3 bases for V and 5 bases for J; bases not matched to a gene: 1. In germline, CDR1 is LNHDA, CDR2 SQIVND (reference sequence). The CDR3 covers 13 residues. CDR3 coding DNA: TGTGCCAGTAGTATCGACAGGGATCAGCCCCAGCATTTT. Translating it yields CASSIDRDQPQHF.

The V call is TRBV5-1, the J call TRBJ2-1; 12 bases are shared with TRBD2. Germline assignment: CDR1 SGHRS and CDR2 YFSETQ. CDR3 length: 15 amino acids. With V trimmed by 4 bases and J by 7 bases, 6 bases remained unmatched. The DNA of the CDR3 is TGCGCCAGCAGCCGGACTAGCGGGACAGGGAATGAGCAGTTCTTC. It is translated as CASSRTSGTGNEQFF. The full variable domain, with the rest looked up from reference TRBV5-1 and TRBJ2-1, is KAGVTQTPRYLIKTRGQQVTLSCSPISGHRSVSWYQQTPGQGLQFLFEYFSETQRNKGNFPGRFSGRQFSNSRSEMNVSTLELGDSALYLCASSRTSGTGNEQFFGPGTRLTVL.

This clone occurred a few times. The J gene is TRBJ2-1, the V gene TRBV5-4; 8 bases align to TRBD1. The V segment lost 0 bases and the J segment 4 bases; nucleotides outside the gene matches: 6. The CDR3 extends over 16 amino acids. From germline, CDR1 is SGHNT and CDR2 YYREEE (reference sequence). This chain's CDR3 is CASSLGGTGGYNEQFF. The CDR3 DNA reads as TGTGCCAGCAGCTTGGGTGGGACAGGAGGGTACAATGAGCAGTTCTTC.

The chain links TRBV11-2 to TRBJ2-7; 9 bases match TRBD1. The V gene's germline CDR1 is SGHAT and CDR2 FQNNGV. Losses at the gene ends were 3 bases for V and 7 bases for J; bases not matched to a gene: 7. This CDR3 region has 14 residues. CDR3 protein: CASSLRTGTGEQYF. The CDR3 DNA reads TGTGCCAGCAGCTTGAGGACCGGGACAGGGGAGCAGTACTTC.

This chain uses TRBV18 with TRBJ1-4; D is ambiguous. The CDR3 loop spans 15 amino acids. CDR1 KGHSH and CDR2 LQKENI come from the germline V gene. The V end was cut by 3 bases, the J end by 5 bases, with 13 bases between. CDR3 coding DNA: TGTGCCAGCTCACCGAGGGATGGAGGAAATGAAAAACTGTTTTTT. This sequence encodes CASSPRDGGNEKLFF.